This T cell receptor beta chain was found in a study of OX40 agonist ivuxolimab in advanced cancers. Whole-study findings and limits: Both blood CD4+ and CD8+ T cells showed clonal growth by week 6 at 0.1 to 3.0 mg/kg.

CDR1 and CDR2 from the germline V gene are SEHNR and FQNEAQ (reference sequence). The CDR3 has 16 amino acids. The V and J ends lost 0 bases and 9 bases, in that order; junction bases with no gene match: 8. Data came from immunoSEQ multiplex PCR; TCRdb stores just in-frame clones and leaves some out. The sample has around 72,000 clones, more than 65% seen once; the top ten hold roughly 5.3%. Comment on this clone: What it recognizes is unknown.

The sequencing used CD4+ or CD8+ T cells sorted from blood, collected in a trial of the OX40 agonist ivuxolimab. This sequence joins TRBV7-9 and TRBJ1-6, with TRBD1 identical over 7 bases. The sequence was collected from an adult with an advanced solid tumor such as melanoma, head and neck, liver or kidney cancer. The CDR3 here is CASSLAAGGFGSPLHF. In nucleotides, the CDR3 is TGTGCCAGCAGCTTAGCGGCAGGGGGATTTGGTTCACCCCTCCACTTT.